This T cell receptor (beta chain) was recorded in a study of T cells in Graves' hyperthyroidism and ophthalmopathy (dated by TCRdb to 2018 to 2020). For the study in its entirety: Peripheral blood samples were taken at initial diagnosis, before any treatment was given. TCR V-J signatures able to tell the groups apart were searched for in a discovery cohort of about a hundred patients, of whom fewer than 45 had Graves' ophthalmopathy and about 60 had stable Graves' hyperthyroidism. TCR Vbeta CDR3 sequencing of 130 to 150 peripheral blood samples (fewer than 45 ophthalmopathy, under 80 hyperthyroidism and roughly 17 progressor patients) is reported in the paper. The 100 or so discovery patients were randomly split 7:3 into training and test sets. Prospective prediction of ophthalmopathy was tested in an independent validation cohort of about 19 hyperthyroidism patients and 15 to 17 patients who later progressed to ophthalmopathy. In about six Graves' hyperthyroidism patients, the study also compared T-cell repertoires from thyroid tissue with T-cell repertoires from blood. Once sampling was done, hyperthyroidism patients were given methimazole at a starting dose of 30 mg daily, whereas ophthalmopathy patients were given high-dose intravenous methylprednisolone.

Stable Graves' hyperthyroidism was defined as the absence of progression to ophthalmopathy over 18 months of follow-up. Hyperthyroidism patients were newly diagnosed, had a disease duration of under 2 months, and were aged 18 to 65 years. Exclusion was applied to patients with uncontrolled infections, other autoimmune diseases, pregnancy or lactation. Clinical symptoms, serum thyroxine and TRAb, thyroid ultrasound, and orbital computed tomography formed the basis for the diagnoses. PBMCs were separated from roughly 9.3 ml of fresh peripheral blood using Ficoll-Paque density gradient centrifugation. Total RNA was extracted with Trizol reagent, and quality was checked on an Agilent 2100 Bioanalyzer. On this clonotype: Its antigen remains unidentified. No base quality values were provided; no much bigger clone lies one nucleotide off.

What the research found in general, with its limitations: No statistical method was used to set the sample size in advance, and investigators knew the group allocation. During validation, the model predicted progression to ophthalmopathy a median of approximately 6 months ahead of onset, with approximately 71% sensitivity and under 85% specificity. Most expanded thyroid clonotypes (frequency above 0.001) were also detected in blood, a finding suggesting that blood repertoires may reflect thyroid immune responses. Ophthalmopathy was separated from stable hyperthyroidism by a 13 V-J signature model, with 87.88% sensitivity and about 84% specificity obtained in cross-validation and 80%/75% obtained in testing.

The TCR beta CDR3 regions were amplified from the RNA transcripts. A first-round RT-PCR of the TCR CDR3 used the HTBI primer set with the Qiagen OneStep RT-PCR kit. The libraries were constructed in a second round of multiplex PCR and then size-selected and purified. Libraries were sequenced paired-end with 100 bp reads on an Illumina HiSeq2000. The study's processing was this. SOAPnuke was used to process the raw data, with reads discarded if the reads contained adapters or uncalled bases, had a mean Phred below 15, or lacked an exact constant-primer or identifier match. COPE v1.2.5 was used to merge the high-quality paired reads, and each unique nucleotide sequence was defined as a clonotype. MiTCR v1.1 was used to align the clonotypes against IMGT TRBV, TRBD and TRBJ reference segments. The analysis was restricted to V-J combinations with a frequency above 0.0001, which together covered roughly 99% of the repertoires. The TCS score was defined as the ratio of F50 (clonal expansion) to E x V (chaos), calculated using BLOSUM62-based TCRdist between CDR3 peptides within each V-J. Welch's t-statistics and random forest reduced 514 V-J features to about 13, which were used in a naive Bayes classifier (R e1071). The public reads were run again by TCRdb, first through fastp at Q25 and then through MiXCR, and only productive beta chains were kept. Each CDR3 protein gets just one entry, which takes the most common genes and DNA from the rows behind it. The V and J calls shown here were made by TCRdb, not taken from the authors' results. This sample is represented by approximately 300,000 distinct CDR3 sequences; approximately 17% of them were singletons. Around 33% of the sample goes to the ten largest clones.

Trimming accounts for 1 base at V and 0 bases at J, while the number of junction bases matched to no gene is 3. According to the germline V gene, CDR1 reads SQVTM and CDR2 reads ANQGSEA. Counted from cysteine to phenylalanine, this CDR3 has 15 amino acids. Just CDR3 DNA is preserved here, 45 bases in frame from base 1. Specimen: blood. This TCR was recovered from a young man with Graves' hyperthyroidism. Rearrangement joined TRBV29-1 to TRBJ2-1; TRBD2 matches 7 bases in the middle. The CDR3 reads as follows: CSVEGTRSSYNEQFF. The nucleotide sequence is TGCAGCGTTGAAGGGACTAGAAGCTCCTACAATGAGCAGTTCTTC.